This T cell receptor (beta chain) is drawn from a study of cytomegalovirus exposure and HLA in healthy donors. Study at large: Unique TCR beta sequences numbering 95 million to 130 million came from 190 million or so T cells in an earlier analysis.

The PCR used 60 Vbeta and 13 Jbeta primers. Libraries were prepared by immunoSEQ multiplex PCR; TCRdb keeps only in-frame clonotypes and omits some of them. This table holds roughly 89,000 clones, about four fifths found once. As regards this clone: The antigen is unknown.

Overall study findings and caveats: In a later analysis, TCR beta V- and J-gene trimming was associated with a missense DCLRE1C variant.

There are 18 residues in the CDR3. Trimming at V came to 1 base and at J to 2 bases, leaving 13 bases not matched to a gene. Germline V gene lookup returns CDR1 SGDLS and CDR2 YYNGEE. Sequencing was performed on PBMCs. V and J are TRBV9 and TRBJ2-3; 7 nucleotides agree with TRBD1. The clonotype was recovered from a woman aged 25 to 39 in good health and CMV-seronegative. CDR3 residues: CASSVTGLGDSNTDTQYF. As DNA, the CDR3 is TGTGCCAGCAGCGTAACAGGTTTGGGGGACAGTAACACAGATACGCAGTATTTT.